This entry lists 26 T cell receptor beta chains sequenced from one sample in a study of a mutant IDH1 vaccine in newly diagnosed glioma. Profiled with immunoSEQ multiplex PCR; TCRdb holds only in-frame clones, not every one. The profile shows approximately 31,000 clones, roughly 80% of them singletons. These TCRs' antigens remain unknown. This sample's time point: week 35, safety follow-up. A 20-mer mutant IDH1 peptide at 300 ug was injected subcutaneously with topical imiquimod. This material consisted of PBMCs, taken from a glioma patient whose treatment included an IDH1 peptide vaccine. The receptor set was obtained from a woman aged 18-35 years with glioma.

In this sample, this clone turned up once. The gene calls are TRBV29-1 and TRBJ1-1, with a possible D match to TRBD1 (5 bases). Germline V lookup: CDR1 SQVTM, CDR2 ANQGSEA. Trimming pared 4 bases from V and 8 bases from J, leaving 11 bases between. There are 11 residues in the CDR3. In nucleotides, the CDR3 is TGCAGCGTTGCAGGGTGGGGAGAAGCTTTCTTT. This translates into CSVAGWGEAFF.

The V call is TRBV6-5, the J call TRBJ2-2, with TRBD1 matching over 7 bases. The CDR3 is 15 residues long. In germline, CDR1 is MNHEY, CDR2 SVGAGI. With V trimmed by 0 bases and J by 9 bases, 7 bases remained unmatched. CDR3 nucleotides: TGTGCCAGCAGTTACTCGCACGGGACAGCCAGGGAGCTGTTTTTT. Its translation: CASSYSHGTARELFF.

The V call is TRBV7-9, the J call TRBJ1-2; D ambiguous. The CDR3 length is 14 residues. V was shortened by 5 bases and J by 4 bases, with 14 bases between the two germline ends. The germline CDR1 and CDR2 sequences are SEHNR and FQNEAQ (reference sequence). CDR3 sequence reads: CASSPLGGIYGYTF. CDR3 DNA sequence: TGTGCCAGCAGCCCCCTGGGCGGGATCTATGGCTACACCTTC.

V usage is TRBV13 and J usage is TRBJ2-7; no firm D call. Germline-derived CDR1 and CDR2 are PRHDT and FYEKMQ (reference sequence). Deletions cut 3 bases from V and 0 bases from J, with 3 bases between. CDR3 length: 12 residues. The DNA of the CDR3 is TGTGCCAGCAGCTTGAGCTCCTACGAGCAGTACTTC. This encodes CASSLSSYEQYF. The whole variable domain, remainder taken from reference TRBV13 and TRBJ2-7, is AAGVIQSPRHLIKEKRETATLKCYPIPRHDTVYWYQQGPGQDPQFLISFYEKMQSDKGSIPDRFSAQQFSDYHSELNMSSLELGDSALYFCASSLSSYEQYFGPGTRLTVT.

This clone was detected only a few times. This chain links TRBV10-3 with TRBJ1-1; D is perhaps TRBD1 (5 bases). CDR3 length: 13 amino acids. Deletions cut 3 bases from V and 8 bases from J, with 13 bases between. CDR1 is ENHRY and CDR2 is SYGVKD in the germline V gene. The CDR3 DNA follows: TGTGCCATCAGTGACGTAGGGGAAGGGGAAGCTTTCTTT. Translating it yields CAISDVGEGEAFF.

This clone appeared once. One end of the junction varies from germline; a read error may be responsible. V usage is TRBV7-9 and J usage is TRBJ1-4; TRBD1 might be the D (5 bases). CDR1 is SEHNR, CDR2 FQNEAQ, per germline (reference sequence). The CDR3 spans 12 residues. The CDR3 region has the DNA TGTGCCGGCAGCTTATACCGGGACGTCTTCTTTTTT. Translation: CAGSLYRDVFFF. Filled out from reference TRBV7-9 and TRBJ1-4, the complete variable domain reads DTGVSQNPRHKITKRGQNVTFRCDPISEHNRLYWYRQTLGQGPEFLTYFQNEAQLEKSRLLSDRFSAERPKGSFSTLEIQRTEQGDSAMYLCAGSLYRDVFFFGSGTQLSVL.

J is TRBJ2-7 and V is TRBV19; maybe TRBD2 (5 bases). With 3 bases removed from V and 6 bases from J, the gap between germline ends came to 18 bases. This CDR3 has 15 amino acids. Per germline, CDR1 LNHDA and CDR2 SQIVND (reference sequence). As DNA, the CDR3 is TGTGCCAGTAGTATTACGGGAAAGGGTCTAGGCGAGCAGTACTTC. This codes for CASSITGKGLGEQYF. The entire variable domain, with the rest obtained from reference TRBV19 and TRBJ2-7, is as follows: DGGITQSPKYLFRKEGQNVTLSCEQNLNHDAMYWYRQDPGQGLRLIYYSQIVNDFQKGDIAEGYSVSREKKESFPLTVTSAQKNPTAFYLCASSITGKGLGEQYFGPGTRLTVT.

The V and J genes are TRBV11-1 and TRBJ2-1; D may be TRBD2 (7 bases). Germline V gene lookup returns CDR1 SGHAT and CDR2 FQDESV (reference sequence). Deletions cut 3 bases from V and 7 bases from J, with 22 bases between. This CDR3 contains 17 residues. CDR3 DNA: TGTGCCAGCAGCTTTTGGGGGCCGGCGACCGGGAGGAATGAGCAGTTCTTC. Translated: CASSFWGPATGRNEQFF.

The chain joins TRBV2 to TRBJ2-3; the match to TRBD2 covers 7 bases. V was pared by 4 bases and J by 8 bases, with 12 bases of the junction left unmatched. This CDR3 is built from 15 residues. The germline V gene has CDR1 SNHLY and CDR2 FYNNEI. CDR3 protein: CASSVLGESGGTQYF. The CDR3 nucleotides read TGTGCCAGCAGTGTATTAGGAGAGTCGGGGGGTACGCAGTATTTT.

J is TRBJ2-7 and V is TRBV6-5; D is possibly TRBD2 (6 bases). Trimming removed 7 bases from V and 0 bases from J, with 13 bases in between. CDR1 and CDR2 from the germline V gene are MNHEY and SVGAGI. This CDR3 is 14 amino acids long. Written as DNA, the CDR3 is TGTGCCAGCACTCAACACGGGGGCTCCTACGAGCAGTACTTC. It codes for CASTQHGGSYEQYF.

This clone occurred a few times. This chain connects TRBV7-9 to TRBJ1-1; the match to TRBD1 covers 10 bases. Trimming at V came to 10 bases and at J to 5 bases, leaving 16 bases not matched to a gene. The CDR3 covers 16 residues. The V gene's germline CDR1 is SEHNR and CDR2 FQNEAQ (reference sequence). In DNA, the CDR3 is TGTGCCACTAGGAGGACAGGGGGTTTAGTGGGGACTGAAGCTTTCTTT. Protein sequence: CATRRTGGLVGTEAFF.

V gene TRBV6-5 combines with J gene TRBJ2-1; 10 bases line up with TRBD2. Germline V gene lookup returns CDR1 MNHEY and CDR2 SVGAGI. The CDR3 is 15 amino acids. The V segment lost 5 bases and the J segment 1 base; nucleotides outside the gene matches: 2. The DNA of the CDR3 is TGTGCCAGCAGTCTAGCGGGAGCGTCCTACAATGAGCAGTTCTTC. This codes for CASSLAGASYNEQFF.

The V gene is TRBV5-6, the J gene TRBJ1-3, with no clear D. V lost 0 bases, J lost 2 bases, and 3 bases lay in between. The CDR3 covers 13 residues. Germline assignment: CDR1 SGHDT and CDR2 YYEEEE. This chain's CDR3 is CASSLGTGNTIYF. CDR3 nucleotides: TGTGCCAGCAGCTTGGGCACTGGAAACACCATATATTTT.

The rearrangement links TRBV11-2 to TRBJ2-7; tentatively, D is TRBD1 or TRBD2 (5 bases each). Trimming took 6 bases from V and 0 from J, leaving 12 bases between them. This CDR3 is built from 14 residues. CDR1 and CDR2 (germline): SGHAT, FQNNGV. DNA of the CDR3: TGTGCCAGCAGTCCGGGGCTGAGCTCCTACGAGCAGTACTTC. This sequence encodes CASSPGLSSYEQYF.

The chain employs TRBV15 and TRBJ1-1; TRBD1 matches at 7 bases. The V and J ends lost 1 base and 4 bases, in that order; junction bases with no gene match: 12. Germline loops: CDR1 LNHNV, CDR2 YYDKDF (reference sequence). The CDR3 runs to 17 residues. CDR3 region: CATSRGVGGLRATEAFF. The CDR3 DNA follows: TGTGCCACCAGCAGAGGCGTAGGGGGCCTGAGGGCCACTGAAGCTTTCTTT.

The chain joins TRBV2 to TRBJ2-6; TRBD1 matches at 9 bases. Germline V gene lookup returns CDR1 SNHLY and CDR2 FYNNEI. This CDR3 is 15 amino acids long. Germline trimming cut 4 bases from V and 5 bases from J; bases unmatched to any gene: 3. This CDR3 is CASSGTGERANVLTF. CDR3 in DNA: TGTGCCAGCAGTGGGACAGGGGAGCGGGCCAACGTCCTGACTTTC.

The rearrangement joins TRBV14 to TRBJ1-4; tentative D call: TRBD1 (6 bases). V gave up 3 bases and J gave up 8 bases, with 13 bases separating them. CDR1 is SGHDN, CDR2 FVKESK, per germline. CDR3 length equals 14 residues. In DNA form, the CDR3 reads TGTGCCAGCAGCCACGGACAGTTTACCGAAAAACTGTTTTTT. This encodes CASSHGQFTEKLFF.

V and J are TRBV4-1 and TRBJ1-1; D remains ambiguous. The CDR3 length is 9 residues. V was shortened by 4 bases and J by 11 bases, with 5 bases between the two germline ends. The germline CDR1 and CDR2 sequences are MGHRA and YSYEKL. The chain's CDR3 is CASSLNAFF. The CDR3 nucleotides read TGCGCCAGCAGCCTCAACGCTTTCTTT.

The chain carries TRBV15 and TRBJ1-6; 8 nucleotides agree with TRBD1. This CDR3 is 14 amino acids long. J was trimmed by 11 bases and V by 4 bases; bases with no gene match: 7. CDR1 is LNHNV and CDR2 is YYDKDF in the germline V gene (reference sequence). The CDR3 protein is CATSTTGAQTPLHF. The CDR3 coding sequence is TGTGCCACCAGCACGACAGGGGCTCAAACACCCCTCCACTTT.

This clone was seen only once. The V call is TRBV6-1, the J call TRBJ2-1; no clear D. From germline, CDR1 is MNHNS and CDR2 SASEGT. The CDR3 is made up of 14 amino acids. The V gene lost 5 bases and the J gene lost 4 bases, with 12 bases spanning the gap. As DNA, the CDR3 is TGTGCCAGCAGTCCCCCAGACCTTTACAATGAGCAGTTCTTC. Translating gives CASSPPDLYNEQFF.

The chain links TRBV6-5 to TRBJ2-1; TRBD2 matches at 9 bases. The germline CDR1 and CDR2 sequences are MNHEY and SVGAGI. This CDR3 region has 15 residues. The J segment lost 6 bases and the V segment lost 4 bases, leaving 7 bases of the junction unmatched. CDR3 sequence (DNA): TGTGCCAGCAGTTCCCCGGGACTAGCTATCAATGAGCAGTTCTTC. Its protein product is CASSSPGLAINEQFF.

This chain links TRBV7-8 with TRBJ2-3; D gene ambiguous. CDR3 length: 13 residues. Between the trimmed V and J ends, which lost 3 bases and 8 bases, there was a span of 12 bases. The germline V gene encodes CDR1 SGHVS and CDR2 FQNEAQ. CDR3: CASSFDPRGTQYF. DNA for the CDR3: TGTGCCAGCAGCTTTGACCCCAGAGGTACGCAGTATTTT.

This chain links TRBV6-5 with TRBJ1-2; possibly TRBD1 for D (5 bases). There are 16 residues in the CDR3. Looked up from germline, CDR1 is MNHEY and CDR2 is SVGAGI. V lost 2 bases to trimming and J lost 8 bases, with 21 bases between them. In nucleotides, the CDR3 is TGTGCCAGCAGTTACAATGTGGTAGGGGACCCGTCCGGCTACACCTTC. This gives the protein CASSYNVVGDPSGYTF.

This chain links TRBV6-1 with TRBJ2-5; D uncertain. The CDR3 consists of 13 residues. Germline CDR1 reads MNHNS; CDR2 reads SASEGT. V lost 2 bases and J lost 1, with 5 bases in between. Here the CDR3 reads CASSEWGQETQYF. The CDR3 coding sequence is TGTGCCAGCAGTGAATGGGGCCAAGAGACCCAGTACTTC.

The CDR3 DNA sequence: TGTGCCAGCAGCCCTGGACAGGGGGCGTTCACAGATACGCAGTATTTT. It encodes CASSPGQGAFTDTQYF. This chain connects TRBV5-4 to TRBJ2-3; TRBD1 aligns across 11 bases. Germline CDR1 is SGHNT and CDR2 is YYREEE (reference sequence). The CDR3 extends over 16 amino acids. V was clipped by 4 bases and J by 2 bases; unmatched bases: 6.

The chain carries TRBV27 and TRBJ1-4, with a tentative D call TRBD1 (6 bases). This CDR3 is built from 15 residues. Germline CDR1 and CDR2: MNHEY and SMNVEV (reference sequence). V was pared by 3 bases and J by 5 bases, with 13 bases between. CDR3 DNA sequence: TGTGCCAGCAGTTTCTTTCAGGGGACAAATGAAAAACTGTTTTTT. Translated, it gives CASSFFQGTNEKLFF.